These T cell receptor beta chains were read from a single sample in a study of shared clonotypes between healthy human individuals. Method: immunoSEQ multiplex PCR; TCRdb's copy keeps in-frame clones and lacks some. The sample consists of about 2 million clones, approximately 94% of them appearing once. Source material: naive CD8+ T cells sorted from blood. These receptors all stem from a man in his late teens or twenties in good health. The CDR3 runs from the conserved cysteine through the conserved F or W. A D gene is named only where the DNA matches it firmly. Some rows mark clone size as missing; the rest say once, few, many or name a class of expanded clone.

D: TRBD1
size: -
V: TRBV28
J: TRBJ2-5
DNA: TGTGCCAGCAGTTTTCAGGGGGCCGGGGAGACCCAGTACTTC
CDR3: CASSFQGAGETQYF

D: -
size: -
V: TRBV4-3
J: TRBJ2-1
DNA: TGCGCCAGCAGCCAAGATCCGGTGACCCAATACAATGAGCAGTTCTTC
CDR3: CASSQDPVTQYNEQFF

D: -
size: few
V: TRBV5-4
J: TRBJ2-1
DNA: TGTGCCAGCACCTTATCCGGGACGCTTAGGAATGAGCAGTTCTTC
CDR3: CASTLSGTLRNEQFF

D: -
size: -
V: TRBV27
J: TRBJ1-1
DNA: TGTGCCAGCAGTTTAGTACAGGGTACAACTGAAGCTTTCTTT
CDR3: CASSLVQGTTEAFF

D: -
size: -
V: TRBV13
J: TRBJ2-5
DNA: TGTGCCAGCAGCTTAGGCCCTCAGACAGGACTAAGGGAGACCCAGTACTTC
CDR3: CASSLGPQTGLRETQYF

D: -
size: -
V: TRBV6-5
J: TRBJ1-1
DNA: TGTGCCAGCAGTTACGAGGGAATGGCTGAAGCTTTCTTT
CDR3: CASSYEGMAEAFF

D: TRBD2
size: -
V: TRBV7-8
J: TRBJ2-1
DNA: TGTGCCAGCAGTACAGGACTAGCGGGGGGCGGATACAATGAGCAGTTCTTC
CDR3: CASSTGLAGGGYNEQFF

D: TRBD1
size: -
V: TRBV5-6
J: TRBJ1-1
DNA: TGTGCCAGCAGCCTGACCGGGACAGAGAACACTGAAGCTTTCTTT
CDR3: CASSLTGTENTEAFF

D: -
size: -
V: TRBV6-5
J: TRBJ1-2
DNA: TGTGCCAGCGCAGGCACTGGGCAGGGCTATGGCTACACCTTC
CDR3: CASAGTGQGYGYTF

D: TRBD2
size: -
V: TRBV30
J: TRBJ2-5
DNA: TGTGCCTGGGAAGGGGTAGCGGGAGGGCCGGGTGAGACCCAGTACTTC
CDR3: CAWEGVAGGPGETQYF

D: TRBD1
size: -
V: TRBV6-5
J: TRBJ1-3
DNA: TGTGCCAGCAGGACAGGGGGCTTTGGAAACACCATATATTTT
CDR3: CASRTGGFGNTIYF

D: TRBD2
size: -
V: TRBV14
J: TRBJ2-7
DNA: TGTGCCAGCAGCCTCACGGGGGGGAACTACGAGCAGTACTTC
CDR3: CASSLTGGNYEQYF

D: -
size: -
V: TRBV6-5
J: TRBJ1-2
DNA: TGTGCCAGCAGCTTCACTTCAGGGGATGGCTACACCTTC
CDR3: CASSFTSGDGYTF

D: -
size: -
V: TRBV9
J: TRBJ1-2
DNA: TGTGCCAGCAGCGTAGGCAGCAACTATGGCTACACCTTC
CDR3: CASSVGSNYGYTF

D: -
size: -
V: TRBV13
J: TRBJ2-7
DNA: TGTGCCAGCAGCCGGGGGACGGAGGAGAATGGGCAGTACTTC
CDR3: CASSRGTEENGQYF

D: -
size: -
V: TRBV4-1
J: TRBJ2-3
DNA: TGCGCCAGCAGCCAAGACAGGTCGGTCACAGATACGCAGTATTTT
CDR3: CASSQDRSVTDTQYF

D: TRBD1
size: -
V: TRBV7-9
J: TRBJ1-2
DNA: TGTGCCAGCAGCTTAGGGACAGGGTTCTATGGCTACACCTTC
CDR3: CASSLGTGFYGYTF

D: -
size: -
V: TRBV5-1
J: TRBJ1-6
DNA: TGCGCCAGCAGCTGGACAGTAAATTCACCCCTCCACTTT
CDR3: CASSWTVNSPLHF

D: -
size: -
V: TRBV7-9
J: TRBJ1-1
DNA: TGTGCCAACGCCCGATGGGGGGAAAACACTGAAGCTTTCTTT
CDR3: CANARWGENTEAFF

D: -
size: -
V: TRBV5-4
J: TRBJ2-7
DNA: TGTGCCAGCAGCTTGGGGCCTGGGCGGGAAGGGGACGAGCAGTACTTC
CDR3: CASSLGPGREGDEQYF

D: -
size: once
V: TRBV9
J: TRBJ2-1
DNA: TGTGCCAGCAGCGTAGCACTACCGCCGAATGAGCAGTTCTTC
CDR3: CASSVALPPNEQFF

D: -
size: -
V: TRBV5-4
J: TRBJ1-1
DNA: TGTGCCAGCAGTCTACAGGGAACTTACACTGAAGCTTTCTTT
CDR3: CASSLQGTYTEAFF

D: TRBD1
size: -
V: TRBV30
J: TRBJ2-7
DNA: TGTGCCTGGACAAGCAGGGACAGGGAGTACGAGCAGTACTTC
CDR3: CAWTSRDREYEQYF

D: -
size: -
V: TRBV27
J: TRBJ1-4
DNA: TGTGCCAGCAAACAAGCGCCAGCTAATGAAAAACTGTTTTTT
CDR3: CASKQAPANEKLFF

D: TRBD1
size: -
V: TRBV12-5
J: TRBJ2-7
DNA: TGTGCTAGTGGTTTGGTACCCCGAGACAGGGCCTACGAGCAGTACTTC
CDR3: CASGLVPRDRAYEQYF

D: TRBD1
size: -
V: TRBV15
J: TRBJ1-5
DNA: TGTGCCACTAATGACCGGGACAGGGATAGCAATCAGCCCCAGCATTTT
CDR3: CATNDRDRDSNQPQHF

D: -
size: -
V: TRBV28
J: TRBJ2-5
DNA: TGTGCCTCGATTCGGGACTCCCAAGAGACCCAGTACTTC
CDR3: CASIRDSQETQYF

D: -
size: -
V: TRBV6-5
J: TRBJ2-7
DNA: TGTGCCAGCAGTTACTCGATTTCAGGGGCGTCCTACGAGCAGTACTTC
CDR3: CASSYSISGASYEQYF

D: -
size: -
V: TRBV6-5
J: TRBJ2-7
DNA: TGTGCCAGCAGCACGGACAGCGCCTACGAGCAGTACTTC
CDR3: CASSTDSAYEQYF

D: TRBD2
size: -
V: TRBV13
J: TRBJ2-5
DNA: TGTGCCAGCAGCTTGGGACTAGCGAGAGAGACCCAGTACTTC
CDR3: CASSLGLARETQYF

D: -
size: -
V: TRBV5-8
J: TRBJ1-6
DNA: TGTGCCAGCAGCTTGCAGGGTGTATGGAATTCACCCCTCCACTTT
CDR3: CASSLQGVWNSPLHF

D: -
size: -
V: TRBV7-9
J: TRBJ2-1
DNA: TGTGCCAGCAGCCTCGGGGCGGCCCTAACGGATGAGCAATTCTTC
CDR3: CASSLGAALTDEQFF

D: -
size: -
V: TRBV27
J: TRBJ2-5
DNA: TGTGCCAGCAGAAGCCTCGGGGTAAGAGAGACCCAGTACTTC
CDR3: CASRSLGVRETQYF

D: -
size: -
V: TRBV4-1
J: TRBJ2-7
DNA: TGCGCCAGCAGCCGGAACAGCCCCTCCTACGAGCAGTACTTC
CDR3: CASSRNSPSYEQYF

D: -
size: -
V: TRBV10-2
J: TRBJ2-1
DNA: TGCGCCAGCAGTTCTAGACTTGTCTTGGGGGAGCAGTTCTTC
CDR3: CASSSRLVLGEQFF

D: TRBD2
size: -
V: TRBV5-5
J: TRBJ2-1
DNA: TGTGCCAGCAGCGCCGGGACTAGCGGGATTCATTGGAGGGAGCAGTTCTTC
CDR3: CASSAGTSGIHWREQFF

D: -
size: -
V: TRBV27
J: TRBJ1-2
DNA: TGTGCCAGCAGCCCAACGGGATCTTTCTATGGCTACACCTTC
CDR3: CASSPTGSFYGYTF

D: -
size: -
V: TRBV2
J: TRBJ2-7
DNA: TGTGCCAGCAGCGGGACCCGGACCCTCGCATCCTACGAGCAGTACTTC
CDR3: CASSGTRTLASYEQYF

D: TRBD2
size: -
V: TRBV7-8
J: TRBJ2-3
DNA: TGTGCCAGCAGCCCTGGACTAGCGGGAGCCGATACGCAGTATTTT
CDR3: CASSPGLAGADTQYF

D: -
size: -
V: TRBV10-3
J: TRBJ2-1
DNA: TGTGCCATCAGTGAGTCGGGCGACTACAATGAGCAGTTCTTC
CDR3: CAISESGDYNEQFF

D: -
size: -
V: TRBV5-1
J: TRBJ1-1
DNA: TGCGCCAGCAGCCAGGACGCCCTACCTTCGAACACTGAAGCTTTCTTT
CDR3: CASSQDALPSNTEAFF